Below, one T cell receptor beta chain is given with its context. The source of the sample is a study of T cell changes during pregnancy in multiple sclerosis. TCRdb's table, derived via immunoSEQ multiplex PCR, lists solely in-frame clones and lacks some. Of fewer than 95,000 clones in the sample, 90% to 95% were seen once. CDR3 length: 19 residues. Germline V CDR1 and CDR2: GTSNPN, SVGIG (reference sequence). The V and J ends lost 4 bases and 5 bases, in that order; junction bases with no gene match: 22. This sequence joins TRBV30 and TRBJ2-1; TRBD2 matches 8 bases. The clonotype was recovered from a female donor with multiple sclerosis, enrolled in a pregnancy study. Source: peripheral blood, taken in the first trimester of pregnancy. The CDR3 DNA is TGTGCCTGGATCCAACGGTCAGGGTTAACGGGGGGGCCTCACAATGAGCAGTTCTTC. Its translation is CAWIQRSGLTGGPHNEQFF.